Below are 14 T cell receptor beta chains sequenced from a single sample in a study of early T cells in non-severe SARS-CoV-2 infection. From the 5' RACE reads, TCRdb called clonotypes with MiXCR, one entry per CDR3 protein. This sample has under 85,000 distinct CDR3 sequences; more than 10% occur once, and the top ten carry about 1.1%. The sample comprised whole blood. The receptor source for this set is an adult who was a healthcare worker with PCR-confirmed SARS-CoV-2 infection or an uninfected control (not recorded which).

This clonotype was observed at least ten times. The chain joins TRBV5-6 to TRBJ1-4; unclear D gene. The ends were cut back, 3 bases at V and 10 bases at J, with 16 bases in the middle. The CDR3 consists of 14 residues. Germline CDR1 and CDR2: SGHDT and YYEEEE. CDR3 loop: CASSSESGWRKLFF. The CDR3 region has the DNA TGTGCCAGCAGCTCTGAGTCCGGGTGGCGAAAACTGTTTTTT.

This clonotype turned up a few times. The J gene is TRBJ2-7, the V gene TRBV5-1, with a possible D match to TRBD1 (5 bases). V shed 1 base and J shed 6 bases, with 14 bases lying between them. Germline values: CDR1 SGHRS, CDR2 YFSETQ. CDR3 length: 14 amino acids. Written as DNA, the CDR3 is TGCGCCAGCAGCTTGACAGGCCAGTTATTCGAGCAGTACTTC. This encodes CASSLTGQLFEQYF.

This clonotype was detected many times. The chain links TRBV4-3 to TRBJ2-7; no firm D call. V was cut by 0 bases and J by 3 bases, with 9 bases left in between. The CDR3 runs 14 residues. Germline loops: CDR1 LGHNA, CDR2 YSLEER. The CDR3 coding sequence is TGCGCCAGCAGCCAAGAAATACGAGACTACGAGCAGTACTTC. It yields the protein CASSQEIRDYEQYF.

The chain links TRBV6-5 to TRBJ2-1; D is uncertain. This CDR3 contains 15 residues. The V end was cut by 4 bases, the J end by 0 bases, with 10 bases between. The germline CDR1 and CDR2 sequences are MNHEY and SVGAGI. The CDR3 region has the DNA TGTGCCAGCAGTTCGTACCCAGCCTCCTACAATGAGCAGTTCTTC. Translation: CASSSYPASYNEQFF.

Many counts were recorded for this clonotype. V is TRBV27 and J is TRBJ2-7, with TRBD1 matching 7 bases. V lost 4 bases to trimming and J lost 3 bases; unmatched junction nucleotides: 6. The CDR3 has 14 residues. Germline-derived CDR1 and CDR2 are MNHEY and SMNVEV (reference sequence). CDR3 region: CASSYLGTDYEQYF. DNA of the CDR3: TGTGCCAGCAGTTATCTCGGGACAGACTACGAGCAGTACTTC.

The V and J genes are TRBV20-1 and TRBJ2-1; D call uncertain. V was trimmed by 0 bases and J by 2 bases, leaving 11 bases between them. The CDR3 extends over 15 amino acids. Germline V gives CDR1 DFQATT, CDR2 SNEGSKA (reference sequence). The CDR3 here is CSARDPGPTYNEQFF. The DNA of the CDR3 is TGCAGTGCTAGAGATCCCGGCCCAACCTACAATGAGCAGTTCTTC.

This clonotype was picked up a small number of times. This chain uses TRBV28 with TRBJ1-1, with a possible D match to TRBD1 (6 bases). CDR3 length: 12 residues. From germline, CDR1 is MDHEN and CDR2 SYDVKM. Deletions cut 6 bases from V and 11 bases from J, with 16 bases between. CDR3 region: CASSTGDTFAFF. CDR3 coding DNA: TGTGCCAGCAGCACCGGGGACACATTTGCTTTCTTT.

The table lists this clonotype with many counts. The J gene is TRBJ1-1, the V gene TRBV4-2; a weak D match, TRBD1 (6 bases). Germline loops: CDR1 LGHNA, CDR2 YNFKEQ. The CDR3 has 14 residues. V was clipped by 4 bases and J by 3 bases, with 12 bases between them. The CDR3 bases are TGTGCCAGCAGCCCCAGCGGGGGGCACACTGAAGCTTTCTTT. It codes for CASSPSGGHTEAFF.

Only a few counts were recorded for this clonotype. This chain connects TRBV7-9 to TRBJ2-2; the D gene is possibly TRBD1 (6 bases). Germline V lookup: CDR1 SEHNR, CDR2 FQNEAQ (reference sequence). Trimming stripped 5 bases from V and 2 bases from J, with 15 bases between. The CDR3 consists of 16 residues. The chain's CDR3 is CASSLTGTPNTGELFF. DNA for the CDR3: TGTGCCAGCAGCCTTACCGGGACACCCAACACCGGGGAGCTGTTTTTT.

This clonotype was counted between two and nine times. The rearrangement uses TRBV6-2 or TRBV6-3 and TRBJ1-5, with D possibly matching TRBD1 (6 bases). Germline V gene sequence: CDR1 MNHEY, CDR2 SVGEGT. V lost 4 bases and J lost 5, with 15 bases in between. This CDR3 region has 15 residues. The CDR3 here is CASSFVGAGDQPQHF. In DNA form, the CDR3 reads TGTGCCAGCAGTTTTGTCGGAGCAGGGGATCAGCCCCAGCATTTT.

Turning to this clonotype: A read error may produce the germline difference seen at one junction end. The rearrangement links TRBV20-1 to TRBJ1-1; a weak D match, TRBD1 (6 bases). Germline V gives CDR1 DFQATT, CDR2 SNEGSKA (reference sequence). The CDR3 sequence is 12 residues long. CDR3 protein: CSSRGGGGEAFF. The CDR3 nucleotides read TGCAGTTCTAGGGGGGGCGGCGGTGAAGCTTTCTTT.

This clonotype was detected many times. The J gene is TRBJ2-7, the V gene TRBV28; 7 bases fit TRBD2. CDR3 length equals 16 residues. V shed 3 bases and J 2 bases; nucleotides not matched to a gene: 10. Germline-derived CDR1 and CDR2 are MDHEN and SYDVKM. The CDR3 region is CASSFGLADKAYEQYF. CDR3 sequence (DNA): TGTGCCAGCAGTTTTGGGCTAGCGGACAAGGCCTACGAGCAGTACTTC.

In this sample, this clonotype turned up many times. J is TRBJ1-1 and V is TRBV6-6, with D hard to call. The CDR3 runs to 18 residues. V lost 2 bases and J 4 bases, leaving 23 bases between the germline ends. The germline CDR1 and CDR2 sequences are MNHNY and SVGAGI (reference sequence). The CDR3 protein is CASSYPTLSYRTLTEAFF. The CDR3 nucleotides are TGTGCCAGCAGTTACCCCACTCTTAGCTACCGCACACTCACTGAAGCTTTCTTT.

This clonotype has a handful of counts. V and J are TRBV2 and TRBJ2-1; 8 bases match TRBD2. Per germline, CDR1 SNHLY and CDR2 FYNNEI. Trimming at V came to 1 base and at J to 2 bases, leaving 1 base not matched to a gene. The CDR3 is made up of 15 amino acids. The chain's CDR3 is CASSEEREPYNEQFF. CDR3 nucleotide sequence: TGTGCCAGCAGTGAAGAGCGGGAGCCCTACAATGAGCAGTTCTTC.